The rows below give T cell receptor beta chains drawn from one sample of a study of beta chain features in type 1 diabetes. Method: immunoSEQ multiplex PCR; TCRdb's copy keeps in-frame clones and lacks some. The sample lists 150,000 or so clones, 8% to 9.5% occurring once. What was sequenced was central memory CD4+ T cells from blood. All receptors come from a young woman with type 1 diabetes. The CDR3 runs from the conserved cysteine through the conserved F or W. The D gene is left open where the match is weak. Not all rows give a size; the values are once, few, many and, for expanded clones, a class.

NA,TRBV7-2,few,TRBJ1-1,CASSQYVSEAFF,TGTGCCAGCAGCCAATACGTGAGTGAAGCTTTCTTT
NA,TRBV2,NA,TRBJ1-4,CASVWGPEKLFF,TGTGCCAGCGTTTGGGGCCCTGAAAAACTGTTTTTT
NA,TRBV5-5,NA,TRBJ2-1,CASSNSGSSSYNEQFF,TGTGCCAGCAGCAATTCCGGGAGTAGCTCCTACAATGAGCAGTTCTTC
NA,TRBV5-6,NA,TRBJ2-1,CASAPGESSYNEQFF,TGTGCCAGCGCCCCGGGGGAGAGCTCCTACAATGAGCAGTTCTTC
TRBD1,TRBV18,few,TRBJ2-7,CASSRGPGQGAYEQYF,TGTGCCAGCTCCCGAGGGCCGGGACAGGGGGCCTACGAGCAGTACTTC
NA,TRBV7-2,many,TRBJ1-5,CASSLGINQPQHF,TGTGCCAGCAGCCTTGGCATCAATCAGCCCCAGCATTTT
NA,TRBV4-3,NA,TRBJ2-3,CASSFSGTGTDTQYF,TGCGCCAGCAGCTTCTCCGGAACGGGGACAGATACGCAGTATTTT
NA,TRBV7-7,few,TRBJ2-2,CASSSQRGELFF,TGTGCCAGCAGCTCGCAGCGGGGGGAGCTGTTTTTT
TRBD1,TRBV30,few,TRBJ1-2,CAWGQGGYTF,TGTGCCTGGGGACAGGGCGGCTACACCTTC
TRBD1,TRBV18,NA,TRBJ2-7,CASSPGQGFGEQYF,TGTGCCAGCTCACCGGGACAGGGGTTTGGCGAGCAGTACTTC
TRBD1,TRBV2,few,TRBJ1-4,CASKGQGQANEKLFF,TGTGCCAGCAAAGGACAGGGCCAGGCTAATGAAAAACTGTTTTTT
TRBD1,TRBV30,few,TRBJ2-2,CAWSGAGGFTGELFF,TGTGCCTGGAGTGGGGCAGGGGGATTCACCGGGGAGCTGTTTTTT
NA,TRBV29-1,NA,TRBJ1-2,CSVVRVGYGYTF,TGCAGCGTTGTACGGGTAGGATATGGCTACACCTTC
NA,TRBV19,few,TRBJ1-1,CASSIQGNTEAFF,TGTGCCAGTAGTATCCAGGGGAACACTGAAGCTTTCTTT
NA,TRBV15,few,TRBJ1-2,CATSRGSGPNYGYTF,TGTGCCACCAGCAGAGGTTCAGGTCCTAACTATGGCTACACCTTC
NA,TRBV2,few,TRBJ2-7,CANRQSSYEQYF,TGTGCCAATAGACAGAGCTCCTACGAGCAGTACTTC
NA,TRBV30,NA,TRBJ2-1,CARSRPPGNEQFF,TGTGCCCGTTCTCGTCCCCCGGGCAATGAGCAGTTCTTC
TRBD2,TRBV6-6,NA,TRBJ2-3,CASTSPGGADTQYF,TGTGCCAGCACCTCCCCGGGGGGGGCAGATACGCAGTATTTT
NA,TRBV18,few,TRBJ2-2,CASSPGDRNTGELFF,TGTGCCAGCTCACCCGGAGACAGAAACACCGGGGAGCTGTTTTTT
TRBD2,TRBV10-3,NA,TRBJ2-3,CAITSAGGTDTQYF,TGTGCCATCACGTCAGCGGGGGGCACAGATACGCAGTATTTT
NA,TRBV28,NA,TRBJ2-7,CASSLGANYEQYF,TGTGCCAGCAGTCTGGGGGCCAACTACGAGCAGTACTTC
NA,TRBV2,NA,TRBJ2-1,CANPAERIYNEQFF,TGTGCCAACCCAGCGGAGCGGATTTACAATGAGCAGTTCTTC
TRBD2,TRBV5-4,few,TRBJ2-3,CASSLGLAGTDTQYF,TGTGCCAGCAGTTTAGGACTAGCGGGCACAGATACGCAGTATTTT
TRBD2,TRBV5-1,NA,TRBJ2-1,CASSNPSGANNEQFF,TGCGCCAGCAGCAATCCTAGCGGGGCCAACAATGAGCAGTTCTTC